The 25 T cell receptor beta chains given below trace back to one sample, sequenced in a study of prognosis after radiotherapy for stage I lung cancer. The authors amplified TCR beta CDR3 from genomic DNA using two-round multiplex PCR. Individual primers that were specific to each TRBV and TRBJ gene served in first-round PCR. TCRdb recomputed calls from the multiplex PCR reads with MiXCR, one row per CDR3 protein. The data show more than 15,000 distinct CDR3 sequences, 50% to 60% seen once. The sequencing used PBMCs, collected before or after stereotactic body radiation therapy (not recorded which). The receptors here all came from a donor at least 50 years old with non-small cell lung cancer.

The V call is TRBV14, the J call TRBJ2-2; D is unclear. Germline lookup yields CDR1 SGHDN and CDR2 FVKESK. Trimming took 0 bases from V and 0 from J, leaving 11 bases between them. CDR3 length: 17 residues. The CDR3 bases are TGTGCCAGCAGCCAAGATATACAACAATCGAACACCGGGGAGCTGTTTTTT. It specifies CASSQDIQQSNTGELFF.

This clonotype is a singleton in its sample. The V call is TRBV28, the J call TRBJ1-5; D call uncertain. This CDR3 spans 15 amino acids. CDR1 MDHEN and CDR2 SYDVKM come from the germline V gene. Trimming shortened V by 6 bases and J by 4 bases, and 16 bases separated the two germline ends. This CDR3 is CASSPRRGRNQPQHF. The CDR3 region has the DNA TGTGCCAGCAGCCCGAGGAGAGGGAGGAATCAGCCCCAGCATTTT.

This clonotype is classed as medium-sized. The gene calls are TRBV28 and TRBJ2-7, with 9 bases lining up with TRBD1. The germline V gene encodes CDR1 MDHEN and CDR2 SYDVKM. The junction had 14 bases not matched to a gene; V was cut back by 4 bases and J by 4 bases. This CDR3 comprises 17 residues. The CDR3 bases are TGTGCCAGCAGTTCCCCGTGGGACAGGGCCGGTAGTTACGAGCAGTACTTC. Translated, it gives CASSSPWDRAGSYEQYF.

This clonotype was counted a single time. This rearrangement joins TRBV11-3 to TRBJ2-7, with D maybe TRBD1 (6 bases). V was shortened by 5 bases and J by 1 base, with 9 bases between the two germline ends. The CDR3 sequence is 13 residues long. Germline-derived CDR1 and CDR2 are SGHNT and YENEEA. CDR3 sequence: CASSTGWSYEQYF. As DNA, the CDR3 is TGTGCCAGCAGCACAGGGTGGTCCTACGAGCAGTACTTC.

V usage is TRBV2 and J usage is TRBJ2-2; unclear D gene. Germline V gene sequence: CDR1 SNHLY, CDR2 FYNNEI. The CDR3 spans 14 residues. The V end lost 6 bases, the J end lost 6 bases, and 14 bases lay between the germline ends. The CDR3 protein is CASRSTAGPGELFF. CDR3 coding DNA: TGTGCCAGCAGAAGTACGGCCGGGCCCGGGGAGCTGTTTTTT. Together with reference TRBV2 and TRBJ2-2, the CDR3 gives the full variable domain: EPEVTQTPSHQVTQMGQEVILRCVPISNHLYFYWYRQILGQKVEFLVSFYNNEISEKSEIFDDQFSVERPDGSNFTLKIRSTKLEDSAMYFCASRSTAGPGELFFGEGSRLTVL.

This clonotype was seen ten or more times. This chain joins TRBV27 and TRBJ2-6; no firm D call. Germline loops: CDR1 MNHEY, CDR2 SMNVEV (reference sequence). V was trimmed by 4 bases and J by 1 base, leaving 8 bases between them. The CDR3 runs 15 residues. The DNA for the CDR3 is TGTGCCAGCAGTTCATGGCGATCTGGGGCCAACGTCCTGACTTTC. Its protein product is CASSSWRSGANVLTF.

This clonotype was recorded a few times. The chain joins TRBV9 to TRBJ2-1; 7 nucleotides line up with TRBD2. Trimming at V came to 2 bases and at J to 3 bases, leaving 5 bases not matched to a gene. Germline lookup yields CDR1 SGDLS and CDR2 YYNGEE. CDR3 size: 15 residues. Written as DNA, the CDR3 is TGTGCCAGCAGCGTCGGGGGGACCTACTACAATGAGCAGTTCTTC. This sequence encodes CASSVGGTYYNEQFF.

Comment on this clonotype: Since a far larger clone is one base different, this is likely a read error. This chain joins TRBV6-4 and TRBJ2-2; the D gene is possibly TRBD1 (6 bases). The CDR3 is 14 amino acids. Trimming left V 7 bases short and J 3 bases short, with 12 bases between. Germline V gene data show CDR1 as MRHNA and CDR2 as SNTAGT. The CDR3 DNA sequence: TGTGCCAGCATTGCAGGGGACGACACCGGGGAGCTGTTTTTT. Residues: CASIAGDDTGELFF.

As to this clonotype: One junction end disagrees with the germline gene, perhaps due to a read error. V is TRBV7-2 and J is TRBJ1-2, with TRBD1 identical over 8 bases. CDR1 and CDR2 from the germline V gene are SGHTA and FQGNSA. CDR3 length: 15 residues. The DNA of the CDR3 is TGTGCCAGCAGCTCCCAGGGGGCCGTTTCCTATTGCTACACCTTC. Amino acids: CASSSQGAVSYCYTF.

This clonotype came up once. V gene TRBV28 combines with J gene TRBJ2-3; possibly TRBD1 or TRBD2 for D (6 bases each). This CDR3 comprises 16 residues. V lost 5 bases, J lost 3 bases, and 18 bases lay in between. Per the germline V gene, CDR1 is MDHEN and CDR2 is SYDVKM. The CDR3: CASSRPTKGGTDTQYF. The CDR3, as DNA: TGTGCCAGCAGTCGCCCGACAAAGGGGGGAACAGATACGCAGTATTTT.

This clonotype came up many times. The gene calls are TRBV7-6 and TRBJ2-1, with 7 bases fitting TRBD2. The germline CDR1 and CDR2 sequences are SGHVS and FNYEAQ. The CDR3 covers 12 residues. With V trimmed by 2 bases and J by 13 bases, 5 bases remained unmatched. CDR3 amino acids: CASSLREGPQFF. CDR3 nucleotides: TGTGCCAGCAGCTTAAGGGAGGGTCCCCAGTTCTTC.

Concerning this clonotype itself: This could be a read error, since a much larger clone is one nucleotide away. This chain joins TRBV5-1 and TRBJ1-4, with D hard to call. The length of the CDR3 is 14 residues. Germline-derived CDR1 and CDR2 are SGHRS and YFSETQ. The CDR3 nucleotides are TGCGCCAGCGGCTTGGGGAGTCTGGAGGGAAAACTGTTTTTT. It yields the protein CASGLGSLEGKLFF.

In this sample, this clonotype turned up many times. The J gene is TRBJ2-5, the V gene TRBV6-4, with D possibly TRBD1 on 5 matching bases. Germline CDR1 reads MRHNA; CDR2 reads SNTAGT. CDR3 length equals 14 residues. V was trimmed by 3 bases and J by 2 bases, leaving 10 bases between them. The CDR3 here is CASSEKTAQETQYF. CDR3 bases: TGTGCCAGCAGTGAAAAGACAGCGCAAGAGACCCAGTACTTC.

V gene TRBV6-2 or TRBV6-3 combines with J gene TRBJ2-7; unclear D gene. V was trimmed by 2 bases and J by 4 bases, leaving 6 bases between them. Germline CDR1 MNHEY, CDR2 SVGEGT. The CDR3 extends over 12 amino acids. The chain's CDR3 is CASSYVGYEQYF. The CDR3 DNA follows: TGTGCCAGCAGTTACGTGGGGTACGAGCAGTACTTC.

CDR3 amino acids: CASSSQRGNYEQYF. For the CDR3, the DNA is TGTGCCAGCAGCTCCCAGCGGGGGAACTACGAGCAGTACTTC. The V call is TRBV6-1, the J call TRBJ2-7; 8 bases fit TRBD2. Germline V lookup: CDR1 MNHNS, CDR2 SASEGT. The CDR3 is 14 amino acids. The V and J ends lost 6 bases and 3 bases, in that order; junction bases with no gene match: 7.

This clonotype was observed many times. The chain uses TRBV12-3 or TRBV12-4 and TRBJ2-3; TRBD2 aligns across 7 bases. This CDR3 region has 17 residues. Trimming removed 3 bases from V and 6 bases from J; junction bases left unmatched: 15. The CDR3 spells CASSLVASGPDYDTQYF. The DNA for the CDR3 is TGTGCCAGCAGTTTGGTAGCTAGCGGACCTGATTATGATACGCAGTATTTT.

Notes on this clonotype: A read error may account for a junction end that differs from germline. This chain connects TRBV20-1 to TRBJ2-3, with TRBD2 matching over 7 bases. Germline assignment: CDR1 DFQATT and CDR2 SNEGSKA (reference sequence). This CDR3 is 15 amino acids long. In DNA, the CDR3 is TGCAGTGCCGCAGACCGGGACCCGGGAGGAGATACGCGGTATTTT. Translated, it gives CSAADRDPGGDTRYF.

About this clonotype: A much larger clone is a single base away; this may be a read error. The J gene is TRBJ2-4, the V gene TRBV20-1, with D possibly matching TRBD2 (6 bases). Germline V gives CDR1 DFQATT, CDR2 SNEGSKA (reference sequence). This CDR3 contains 13 residues. Trimming removed 6 bases from V and 7 bases from J, with 16 bases in between. The CDR3 spells CSADLEGGNIQYF. In DNA form, the CDR3 reads TGCAGTGCCGATCTGGAGGGCGGGAACATTCAGTACTTC.

This clonotype came up many times. CDR3: CATGGRTDTQYF. DNA for the CDR3: TGTGCCACCGGGGGGCGGACAGATACGCAGTATTTT. This chain uses TRBV15 with TRBJ2-3; possibly TRBD1 or TRBD2 for D (6 bases each). Germline CDR1 reads LNHNV; CDR2 reads YYDKDF (reference sequence). The ends were cut back, 8 bases at V and 3 bases at J, with 9 bases in the middle. The CDR3 spans 12 residues.

This chain joins TRBV24-1 and TRBJ2-5, with 7 bases that match TRBD1. The CDR3 has 17 residues. Germline V gives CDR1 KGHDR, CDR2 SFDVKD. J was trimmed by 5 bases and V by 3 bases; bases with no gene match: 14. The DNA of the CDR3 is TGTGCCACCAGTGATCCACCTCGGACAGGTGAAGGCGAGACCCAGTACTTC. Its protein is CATSDPPRTGEGETQYF.

In this sample, this clonotype turned up many times. The chain employs TRBV20-1 and TRBJ1-2, with D unclear. CDR1 and CDR2 (germline): DFQATT, SNEGSKA (reference sequence). Deletions cut 1 base from V and 7 bases from J, with 16 bases between. This CDR3 spans 14 amino acids. The CDR3 is CSARAPWGGRGYTF. The CDR3 DNA sequence: TGCAGTGCTAGAGCGCCGTGGGGAGGTCGTGGCTACACCTTC.

Ten or more counts support this clonotype. The chain has TRBV29-1 and TRBJ1-2; D is undetermined. Per germline, CDR1 SQVTM and CDR2 ANQGSEA. The germline V and J ends were trimmed by 5 bases and 8 bases, with 12 bases remaining between them. The CDR3 has 11 residues. The CDR3 is CSVRLNEGYTF. CDR3 DNA: TGCAGCGTTCGTCTCAATGAGGGCTACACCTTC.

With regard to this clonotype: A far larger clone is off by one base, so a read error is likely. The CDR3 loop is CASSYSYGTSRSSYEQYF. Here the CDR3 DNA reads TGTGCCAGCAGTTACTCCTACGGGACGTCCCGCAGCTCCTACGAGCAGTACTTC. The chain recombines TRBV6-6 with TRBJ2-7; D may correspond to TRBD1 or TRBD2 (5 bases each). The V end lost 0 bases, the J end lost 0 bases, and 18 bases lay between the germline ends. Germline values: CDR1 MNHNY, CDR2 SVGAGI (reference sequence). The CDR3 runs 18 residues.

V and J are TRBV6-2 or TRBV6-3 and TRBJ1-1, with D perhaps matching TRBD1 (6 bases). CDR3 length: 15 amino acids. Germline CDR1 reads MNHEY; CDR2 reads SVGEGT. Trimming removed 7 bases at V and 3 bases at J, with 18 bases between. The CDR3 loop is CASKPGHGADTEAFF. The CDR3 region has the DNA TGTGCCAGCAAACCGGGACACGGGGCGGACACTGAAGCTTTCTTT.

This clonotype has just a few counts. A read error may explain this, as a much larger clone is one base away. CDR3 in DNA: TGCATCGTGGCCCCAGGACAGGGGTCCTACGAGCAGTACTTC. Translated: CIVAPGQGSYEQYF. The genes are TRBV29-1 and TRBJ2-7; 9 nucleotides align to TRBD1. Germline CDR1 and CDR2: SQVTM and ANQGSEA. The CDR3 sequence is 14 residues long.